This is a list of T cell receptor beta chains from one sample in a study of blood T cell repertoires in COVID-19. TCRdb's table, derived via immunoSEQ multiplex PCR, lists solely in-frame clones and lacks some. The repertoire holds 380,000 or so clones, with approximately 85% as singletons. The source material was PBMCs or T cells enriched from blood (not recorded which). All receptors derive from a woman in her 40s with acute COVID-19. The CDR3 runs from the conserved cysteine through the conserved F or W. The order of the fields is V gene, D gene, clone size, J gene, CDR3 DNA, CDR3 protein. D genes are given only for firm matches. Clone size is stated in some rows and not others, as once, few, many or a class when expanded.

V: TRBV4-1
D: NA
size: NA
J: TRBJ2-7
DNA: TGCGCCAGCAGCCCAGGGACCTACGAGCAGTACTTC
CDR3: CASSPGTYEQYF

V: TRBV13
D: NA
size: once
J: TRBJ1-5
DNA: TGTGCCAGCAGCCAAAGGGGTGAAGGCCAGCCCCAGCATTTT
CDR3: CASSQRGEGQPQHF

V: TRBV29-1
D: TRBD1
size: NA
J: TRBJ1-2
DNA: TGCAGCGTTGAATCGGACAGGGCAGGGGGCTACACCTTC
CDR3: CSVESDRAGGYTF

V: TRBV19
D: NA
size: NA
J: TRBJ2-1
DNA: TGTGCCAGTAGTGCCCACCTGAGCAATGAGCAGTTCTTC
CDR3: CASSAHLSNEQFF

V: TRBV5-1
D: NA
size: NA
J: TRBJ2-5
DNA: TGCGCCAGCAGCTTGGACAGGCTGCAAGAGACCCAGTACTTC
CDR3: CASSLDRLQETQYF

V: TRBV7-2
D: NA
size: NA
J: TRBJ2-7
DNA: TGTGCCAGCAGCTTTAATAGTCGCTACGAGCAGTACTTC
CDR3: CASSFNSRYEQYF

V: TRBV11-2
D: TRBD1
size: NA
J: TRBJ2-7
DNA: TGTGCCAGCAGCTTCGGACAGGGGTACGAGCAGTACTTC
CDR3: CASSFGQGYEQYF

V: TRBV2
D: NA
size: NA
J: TRBJ1-2
DNA: TGTGCCAGCAAGTTTGAGCAGGGACAACAAACGGCCACCTTC
CDR3: CASKFEQGQQTATF

V: TRBV2
D: TRBD1
size: NA
J: TRBJ1-3
DNA: TGTGCCAGCAGTGGGGGACAGGATTACCGAAACACCATATATTTT
CDR3: CASSGGQDYRNTIYF

V: TRBV6-5
D: NA
size: NA
J: TRBJ2-1
DNA: TGTGCCAGCAGTCCTTTTGGCCATGAGCAGTTCTTC
CDR3: CASSPFGHEQFF

V: TRBV5-1
D: TRBD1
size: NA
J: TRBJ1-1
DNA: TGCGCCAGCAGCCGGGACAGGGGGATGAACACTGAAGCTTTCTTT
CDR3: CASSRDRGMNTEAFF

V: TRBV4-2
D: NA
size: NA
J: TRBJ2-2
DNA: TGTGCCAGCAGCCAAGCCGCTGGCAGGTCCCAGAGGGAGCTGTTTTTT
CDR3: CASSQAAGRSQRELFF

V: TRBV7-2
D: NA
size: NA
J: TRBJ2-1
DNA: TGTGCCAGCAGCCCCGAAGCCGGCTACAATGAGCAGTTCTTC
CDR3: CASSPEAGYNEQFF

V: TRBV5-1
D: TRBD1
size: NA
J: TRBJ1-1
DNA: TGCGCCAGCAGCTGGGACAGGAACACTGAAGCTTTCTTT
CDR3: CASSWDRNTEAFF

V: TRBV29-1
D: TRBD2
size: NA
J: TRBJ2-5
DNA: TGCACCGGACTAGCGGGGGGAGAAGAGACCCAGTACTTC
CDR3: CTGLAGGEETQYF

V: TRBV11-2
D: NA
size: few
J: TRBJ2-1
DNA: TGTGCCAGCAGCTTAATTGCGGGGGCGAGCTCCTACAATGAGCAGTTCTTC
CDR3: CASSLIAGASSYNEQFF

V: TRBV7-8
D: NA
size: NA
J: TRBJ2-7
DNA: TGTGCCAGCAGCTTACCCCGGGGTGGAGACGAGCAGTACTTC
CDR3: CASSLPRGGDEQYF

V: TRBV18
D: TRBD2
size: NA
J: TRBJ2-7
DNA: TGTGCCAGCTCTCCGACTAGCGGCGATTTCGTCGAGCAGTACTTC
CDR3: CASSPTSGDFVEQYF

V: TRBV30
D: NA
size: once
J: TRBJ2-7
DNA: TGTGCCTGGAGTCCGAGACTAGGAGTCTACGAGCAGTACTTC
CDR3: CAWSPRLGVYEQYF

V: TRBV21-1
D: NA
size: NA
J: TRBJ1-4
DNA: TGTGCCAGCAGCAAAGATCCGGGAACTAATGAAAAACTGTTTTTT
CDR3: CASSKDPGTNEKLFF

V: TRBV4-1
D: TRBD2
size: NA
J: TRBJ2-1
DNA: TGCGCCAGCAGCCAAGAAGGGCGGGGGAGCTCCTACAATGAGCAGTTCTTC
CDR3: CASSQEGRGSSYNEQFF

V: TRBV2
D: NA
size: NA
J: TRBJ2-1
DNA: TGTGCCAGCAGTGTATTTTTCGGACACAATGCCTACAATGAGCAGTTCTTC
CDR3: CASSVFFGHNAYNEQFF

V: TRBV5-1
D: NA
size: NA
J: TRBJ2-3
DNA: TGCGCCAGCAGCTTACAGGGCTGGGAAGATACGCAGTATTTT
CDR3: CASSLQGWEDTQYF

V: TRBV7-9
D: TRBD1
size: NA
J: TRBJ2-7
DNA: TGTGCCAGCAGCGTCGCCGGGACAGGGGGGACCTACGAGCAGTACTTC
CDR3: CASSVAGTGGTYEQYF

V: TRBV5-3
D: NA
size: NA
J: TRBJ2-1
DNA: TGTGCCAGAAGCTCCCATCACGGCAGGGGTGCCGTGCGGGGGTACAATGAGCAGTTCTTC
CDR3: CARSSHHGRGAVRGYNEQFF

V: TRBV7-2
D: NA
size: NA
J: TRBJ1-3
DNA: TGTGCCAGCAGCATTATCCAGGGTACGGGCACCATATATTTT
CDR3: CASSIIQGTGTIYF

V: TRBV11-2
D: TRBD2
size: NA
J: TRBJ2-1
DNA: TGTGCCAGCAGCTTAGGAAAGGGATTGGGACTAGCGGGGAACAATGAGCAGTTCTTC
CDR3: CASSLGKGLGLAGNNEQFF

V: TRBV7-8
D: TRBD1
size: NA
J: TRBJ1-1
DNA: TGTGCCAGCCGCACTAGACAGGGAGAATGGAACACTGAAGCTTTCTTT
CDR3: CASRTRQGEWNTEAFF

V: TRBV4-1
D: NA
size: NA
J: TRBJ1-3
DNA: TGCGCCAGCAGCCAAGAGCAGACAAGAATACCTATCTCTGGAAACACCATATATTTT
CDR3: CASSQEQTRIPISGNTIYF

V: TRBV15
D: TRBD2
size: NA
J: TRBJ2-1
DNA: TGTGCCACCAGCAGAGGTGGGCACAGCGGGGTCAATGAGCAGTTCTTC
CDR3: CATSRGGHSGVNEQFF

V: TRBV7-8
D: TRBD2
size: NA
J: TRBJ2-5
DNA: TGTGCCAGCAGCTTTGGGATAGCGGGGGGGATCGGGGAGACCCAGTACTTC
CDR3: CASSFGIAGGIGETQYF

V: TRBV4-1
D: NA
size: NA
J: TRBJ2-7
DNA: TGCGCCAGCAGCCAAGGGCAGGCCTACGAGCAGTACTTC
CDR3: CASSQGQAYEQYF

V: TRBV14
D: TRBD1
size: NA
J: TRBJ1-6
DNA: TGTGCCAGCAGCCAAGATTGGGGACAGAAGAATTCACCCCTCCACTTT
CDR3: CASSQDWGQKNSPLHF

V: TRBV7-9
D: NA
size: NA
J: TRBJ2-3
DNA: TGTGCCAGCAGCTCCCCTCGACAGATAACAGATACGCAGTATTTT
CDR3: CASSSPRQITDTQYF

V: TRBV27
D: NA
size: NA
J: TRBJ1-1
DNA: TGTGCCAGCAGTCCGGACATGGGGAAGGGTAAGGGTGAAGCTTTCTTT
CDR3: CASSPDMGKGKGEAFF

V: TRBV3-1/TRBV3-2
D: TRBD1
size: few
J: TRBJ1-6
DNA: TGTGCCAGCAGTCCGACCGGGACAGGGGTCTCACCCCTCCACTTT
CDR3: CASSPTGTGVSPLHF

V: TRBV6-5
D: TRBD1
size: NA
J: TRBJ1-5
DNA: TGTGCCAGCACTTTCTCAGGGGGAGACAATCAGCCCCAGCATTTT
CDR3: CASTFSGGDNQPQHF

V: TRBV10-3
D: NA
size: NA
J: TRBJ2-3
DNA: TGTGCCATCAGTCCCCAAGGGGCTGTGCTCACAGATACGCAGTATTTT
CDR3: CAISPQGAVLTDTQYF

V: TRBV25-1
D: TRBD1
size: once
J: TRBJ2-5
DNA: TGTGCCAGCAGCCAGGGGGTGGCTTGGGAGACCCAGTACTTC
CDR3: CASSQGVAWETQYF

V: TRBV4-2
D: NA
size: many
J: TRBJ2-2
DNA: TGTGCCAGCAGCCAAGTTAGCCCGGGGAACACCGGGGAGCTGTTTTTT
CDR3: CASSQVSPGNTGELFF

V: TRBV2
D: TRBD1
size: NA
J: TRBJ2-4
DNA: TGTGCCAGCAGCGACAGGGTAGTCGCCAAAAACATTCAGTACTTC
CDR3: CASSDRVVAKNIQYF

V: TRBV20-1
D: TRBD1
size: NA
J: TRBJ2-5
DNA: TGCAGTGCTATTGACAGGGGGTGGGAGACCCAGTACTTC
CDR3: CSAIDRGWETQYF